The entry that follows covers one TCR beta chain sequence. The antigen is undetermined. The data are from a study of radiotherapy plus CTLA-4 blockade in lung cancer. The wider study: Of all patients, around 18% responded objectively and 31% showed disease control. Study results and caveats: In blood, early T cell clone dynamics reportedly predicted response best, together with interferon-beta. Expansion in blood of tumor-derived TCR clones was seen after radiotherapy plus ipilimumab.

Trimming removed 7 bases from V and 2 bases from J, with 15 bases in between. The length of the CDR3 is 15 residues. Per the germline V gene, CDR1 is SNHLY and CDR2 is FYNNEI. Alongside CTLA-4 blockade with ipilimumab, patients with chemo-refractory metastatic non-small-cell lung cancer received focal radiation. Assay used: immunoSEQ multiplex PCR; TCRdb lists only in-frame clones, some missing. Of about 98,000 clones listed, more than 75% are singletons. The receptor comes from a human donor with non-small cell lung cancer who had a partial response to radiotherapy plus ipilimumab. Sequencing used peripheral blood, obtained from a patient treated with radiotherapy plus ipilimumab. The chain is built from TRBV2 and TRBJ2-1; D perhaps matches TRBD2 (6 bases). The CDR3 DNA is TGTGCCAGCAAAGAGGAGGGGTCTGCCTACAATGAGCAGTTCTTC. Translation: CASKEEGSAYNEQFF.